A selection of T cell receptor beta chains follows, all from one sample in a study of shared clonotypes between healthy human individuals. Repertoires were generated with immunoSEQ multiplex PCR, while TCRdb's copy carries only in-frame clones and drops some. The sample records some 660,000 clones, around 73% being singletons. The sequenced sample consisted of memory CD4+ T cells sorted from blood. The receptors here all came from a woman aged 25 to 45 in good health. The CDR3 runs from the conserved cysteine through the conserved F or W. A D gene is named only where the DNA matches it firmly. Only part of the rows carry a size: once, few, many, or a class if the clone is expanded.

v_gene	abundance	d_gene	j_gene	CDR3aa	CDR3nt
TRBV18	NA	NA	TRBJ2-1	CASSPPGANEQFF	TGTGCCAGCTCACCACCGGGAGCGAATGAGCAGTTCTTC
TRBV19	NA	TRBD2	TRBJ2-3	CASGPGLEVNTQYF	TGTGCCAGTGGACCGGGACTAGAAGTGAATACGCAGTATTTT
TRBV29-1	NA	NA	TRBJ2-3	CSASKGDTDTQYF	TGCAGCGCGTCGAAGGGAGACACAGATACGCAGTATTTT
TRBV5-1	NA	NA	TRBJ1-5	CASSWAGEQPQHF	TGCGCCAGCAGCTGGGCGGGGGAGCAGCCCCAGCATTTT
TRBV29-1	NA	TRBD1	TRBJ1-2	CSDPSGTGDRRRGYTF	TGCAGCGACCCATCCGGGACAGGGGACCGTCGGCGGGGCTACACCTTC
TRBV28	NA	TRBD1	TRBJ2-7	CASSSRTGLGYEQYF	TGTGCCAGCAGTTCCAGGACAGGGCTCGGTTACGAGCAGTACTTC
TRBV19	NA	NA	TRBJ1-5	CASSIGQLHNQPQHF	TGTGCCAGTAGTATCGGACAGCTTCACAATCAGCCCCAGCATTTT
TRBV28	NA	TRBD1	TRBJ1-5	CASSLRDRGQPQHF	TGTGCCAGCAGTTTGCGGGACAGGGGCCAGCCCCAGCATTTT
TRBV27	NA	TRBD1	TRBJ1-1	CASSFRTGRVIEAFF	TGTGCCAGCAGTTTCAGGACAGGGCGGGTCATTGAAGCTTTCTTT
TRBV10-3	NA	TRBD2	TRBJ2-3	CAISETSGIADTQYF	TGTGCCATCAGTGAAACTAGCGGGATTGCAGATACGCAGTATTTT
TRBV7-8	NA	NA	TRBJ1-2	CASSTRTGHNYGYTF	TGTGCCAGCAGCACCCGAACAGGGCACAACTATGGCTACACCTTC
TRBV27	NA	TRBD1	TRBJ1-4	CASRGAGGREKLFF	TGTGCCAGCAGAGGGGCAGGGGGCCGAGAAAAACTGTTTTTT
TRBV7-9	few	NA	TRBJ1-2	CASSLAEYGYTF	TGTGCCAGCAGCTTGGCTGAATATGGCTACACCTTC
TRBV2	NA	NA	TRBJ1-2	CASNRQRYGYTF	TGTGCCAGCAATCGACAGAGATATGGCTACACCTTC
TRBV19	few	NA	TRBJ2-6	CASSIGPIGANVLTF	TGTGCCAGTAGTATTGGGCCAATTGGGGCCAACGTCCTGACTTTC
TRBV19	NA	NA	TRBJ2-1	CASDPGARVSEQFF	TGTGCCAGTGACCCGGGAGCCAGAGTAAGTGAGCAGTTCTTC
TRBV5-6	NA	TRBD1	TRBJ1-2	CASSLAGGRGRNYGYTF	TGTGCCAGCAGCTTGGCTGGGGGCAGGGGGAGGAACTATGGCTACACCTTC
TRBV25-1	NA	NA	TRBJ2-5	CASSIRDLRETQYF	TGTGCCAGCAGTATACGGGACCTAAGAGAGACCCAGTACTTC
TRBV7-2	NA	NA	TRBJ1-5	CASSLREGNQPQHF	TGTGCCAGCAGCTTAAGGGAAGGGAATCAGCCCCAGCATTTT
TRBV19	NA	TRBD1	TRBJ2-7	CASSIDLQGASSYEQYF	TGTGCCAGTAGTATAGATCTTCAGGGGGCAAGCTCCTACGAGCAGTACTTC
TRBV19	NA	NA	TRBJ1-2	CASSIDRTYNYGYTF	TGTGCCAGTAGCATCGACAGGACTTATAACTATGGCTACACCTTC
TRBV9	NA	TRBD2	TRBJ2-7	CASSVGTSGRSEQYF	TGTGCCAGCAGCGTAGGCACTAGCGGGAGGAGCGAGCAGTACTTC
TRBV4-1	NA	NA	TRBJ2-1	CASSPRGDSYNEQFF	TGCGCCAGCAGCCCCCGGGGAGACTCCTACAATGAGCAGTTCTTC